The 28 T cell receptor beta chains below come from one sample, sequenced in a study of T cells after yellow fever vaccination. Via MiXCR, TCRdb re-called the 5' RACE reads, giving one row per CDR3 protein. The sample contains 300,000 to 400,000 distinct CDR3 sequences, approximately 12% of which appear only once. The specimen was CD4+ T cells sorted from PBMCs, collected 15 days after the yellow fever booster vaccination. The origin of the receptors is a man between 18 and 35 years old who received the YFV17D yellow fever vaccine.

The rearrangement links TRBV5-1 to TRBJ2-6; D is perhaps TRBD1 or TRBD2 (5 bases each). CDR3 length equals 18 residues. Germline values: CDR1 SGHRS, CDR2 YFSETQ. V was clipped by 0 bases and J by 0 bases, with 13 bases between them. The CDR3 sequence: CASSLGPRGSSGANVLTF. The CDR3 bases are TGCGCCAGCAGCTTGGGTCCGAGGGGTTCCTCTGGGGCCAACGTCCTGACTTTC. The full variable domain, with the rest looked up from reference TRBV5-1 and TRBJ2-6, is KAGVTQTPRYLIKTRGQQVTLSCSPISGHRSVSWYQQTPGQGLQFLFEYFSETQRNKGNFPGRFSGRQFSNSRSEMNVSTLELGDSALYLCASSLGPRGSSGANVLTFGAGSRLTVL.

This chain links TRBV10-1 with TRBJ1-5; 8 nucleotides line up with TRBD1. J lost 6 bases, V lost 5 bases, and 6 bases had no gene match. Germline loops: CDR1 WNHNN, CDR2 SYGVQD (reference sequence). The CDR3 is 14 residues long. In nucleotides, the CDR3 is TGCGCCAGCAGTAACAGGGGGGACAGTCAGCCCCAGCATTTT. Its protein product is CASSNRGDSQPQHF.

This clonotype was observed a single time. The DNA of the CDR3 is TGTGCCAGCAGCTCTTCGCGCGTCCAAGAGACCCAGTACTTC. Encoded protein: CASSSSRVQETQYF. The V and J genes are TRBV7-2 and TRBJ2-5; D not resolved. Per germline, CDR1 SGHTA and CDR2 FQGNSA. The CDR3 has 14 amino acids. Trimming took 4 bases from V and 1 from J, leaving 10 bases between them.

This clonotype was recorded at least ten times. The gene calls are TRBV20-1 and TRBJ2-7; perhaps D is TRBD1 or TRBD2 (6 bases each). V shed 0 bases and J shed 7 bases, with 13 bases lying between them. Germline CDR1 is DFQATT and CDR2 is SNEGSKA (reference sequence). The CDR3 extends over 13 amino acids. CDR3 bases: TGCAGTGCTAGAGATCGGGGGCCGAATGAGCAGTACTTC. Protein product: CSARDRGPNEQYF.

This clonotype was recorded a few times. V and J are TRBV4-2 and TRBJ2-1; 8 bases match TRBD2. The CDR3 is 16 amino acids. In germline, CDR1 is LGHNA, CDR2 YNFKEQ. V shed 4 bases and J 7 bases; nucleotides not matched to a gene: 12. CDR3 DNA sequence: TGTGCCAGCAGCCCGCTTGGTCGGGGGGGTTCGAATGAGCAGTTCTTC. Protein product: CASSPLGRGGSNEQFF.

The gene calls are TRBV3-1 and TRBJ1-1; D gene uncertain. Germline V gives CDR1 LGHDT, CDR2 YNNKEL (reference sequence). The CDR3 covers 14 residues. V dropped 4 bases and J dropped 3 bases, with 12 bases sitting between them. CDR3 in amino acids: CASSRLALDTEAFF. The CDR3 region has the DNA TGTGCCAGCAGCCGGTTGGCGTTGGACACTGAAGCTTTCTTT.

The chain is built from TRBV24-1 and TRBJ2-5; TRBD2 matches 9 bases. The V and J ends lost 5 bases and 1 base, in that order; junction bases with no gene match: 1. Germline values: CDR1 KGHDR, CDR2 SFDVKD. The CDR3 extends over 14 amino acids. The CDR3 loop is CATSVAGAQETQYF. CDR3 in DNA: TGTGCCACCAGTGTAGCGGGGGCCCAAGAGACCCAGTACTTC.

This clonotype has just a few counts. The genes are TRBV5-1 and TRBJ2-7; D gene ambiguous. Germline CDR1 and CDR2: SGHRS and YFSETQ. Trimming shortened V by 0 bases and J by 1 base, and 8 bases separated the two germline ends. The CDR3 extends over 14 amino acids. In DNA, the CDR3 is TGCGCCAGCAGCTTGGGGGATCGATCCTACGAGCAGTACGTC. Translated, it gives CASSLGDRSYEQYV.

This clonotype was observed many times. J is TRBJ2-2 and V is TRBV5-5; 8 bases line up with TRBD1. The CDR3 runs to 17 residues. The trim removed 0 bases at V and 1 base at J, leaving 5 bases unmatched. CDR1 and CDR2 from the germline V gene are SGHKS and YYEKEE (reference sequence). The CDR3: CASSLGSGTGNTGELFF. As DNA, the CDR3 is TGTGCCAGCAGCTTGGGTTCTGGGACAGGGAACACCGGGGAGCTGTTTTTT.

A few counts support this clonotype. The J gene is TRBJ2-5, the V gene TRBV6-1; TRBD1 matches 7 bases. The CDR3 totals 14 residues. The trim removed 6 bases at V and 7 bases at J, leaving 11 bases unmatched. Germline-derived CDR1 and CDR2 are MNHNS and SASEGT. CDR3 loop: CASRRQGIGGTQYF. The CDR3, as DNA: TGTGCCAGCAGACGACAGGGAATAGGTGGGACCCAGTACTTC.

The chain recombines TRBV2 with TRBJ1-6, with a tentative D call TRBD1 (6 bases). The germline CDR1 and CDR2 sequences are SNHLY and FYNNEI. There are 14 residues in the CDR3. Trimming removed 5 bases at V and 10 bases at J, with 15 bases between. In DNA, the CDR3 is TGTGCCAGCAGTCGGACAGTTTCAAGGTCACCCCTCCACTTT. Amino acids: CASSRTVSRSPLHF. The full variable domain, with the rest looked up from reference TRBV2 and TRBJ1-6, is EPEVTQTPSHQVTQMGQEVILRCVPISNHLYFYWYRQILGQKVEFLVSFYNNEISEKSEIFDDQFSVERPDGSNFTLKIRSTKLEDSAMYFCASSRTVSRSPLHFGNGTRLTVT.

This clonotype was observed a handful of times. The chain couples TRBV5-1 to TRBJ2-5; D is uncertain. This CDR3 comprises 14 residues. Trimming removed 0 bases from V and 3 bases from J, with 9 bases in between. Germline V gene sequence: CDR1 SGHRS, CDR2 YFSETQ. CDR3 amino acids: CASSLGRVEETQYF. The CDR3, as DNA: TGCGCCAGCAGCTTGGGCCGGGTGGAAGAGACCCAGTACTTC. Filled out from reference TRBV5-1 and TRBJ2-5, the complete variable domain reads KAGVTQTPRYLIKTRGQQVTLSCSPISGHRSVSWYQQTPGQGLQFLFEYFSETQRNKGNFPGRFSGRQFSNSRSEMNVSTLELGDSALYLCASSLGRVEETQYFGPGTRLLVL.

The V call is TRBV7-3, the J call TRBJ2-1; TRBD2 aligns across 10 bases. The junction had 4 bases not matched to a gene; V was cut back by 5 bases and J by 9 bases. This CDR3 is 13 amino acids long. Germline CDR1 is SGHTA and CDR2 is FQGTGA. CDR3 bases: TGTGCCAGCAGCCTCCTAGCGGGGGTTGAGCAGTTCTTC. Translated, it gives CASSLLAGVEQFF.

In this sample, this clonotype turned up many times. The chain's CDR3 is CSARIAVGAGELFF. Written as DNA, the CDR3 is TGCAGTGCTCGCATAGCTGTCGGGGCCGGGGAGCTGTTTTTT. The chain joins TRBV20-1 to TRBJ2-2; D may be TRBD2 (5 bases). Germline V gives CDR1 DFQATT, CDR2 SNEGSKA (reference sequence). Trimming removed 5 bases from V and 6 bases from J, with 16 bases in between. This CDR3 is built from 14 residues.

The rearrangement links TRBV7-2 to TRBJ2-3; TRBD2 matches at 9 bases. V trimming: 1 base; J trimming: 2 bases; junction bases outside the gene matches: 4. Germline-derived CDR1 and CDR2 are SGHTA and FQGNSA. CDR3 length: 16 residues. DNA of the CDR3: TGTGCCAGCAGCTTAGTAGGCGGGGGGGACACAGATACGCAGTATTTT. Protein sequence: CASSLVGGGDTDTQYF.

The table lists this clonotype with a few counts. This chain connects TRBV19 to TRBJ1-1; D is undetermined. CDR3 size: 13 residues. The germline V gene encodes CDR1 LNHDA and CDR2 SQIVND (reference sequence). Deletions cut 2 bases from V and 4 bases from J, with 8 bases between. The CDR3 loop is CASSITDGTEAFF. CDR3 DNA sequence: TGTGCCAGTAGTATAACGGACGGCACTGAAGCTTTCTTT. Complete variable domain (other parts from reference TRBV19 and TRBJ1-1): DGGITQSPKYLFRKEGQNVTLSCEQNLNHDAMYWYRQDPGQGLRLIYYSQIVNDFQKGDIAEGYSVSREKKESFPLTVTSAQKNPTAFYLCASSITDGTEAFFGQGTRLTVV.

This clonotype showed up many times. The CDR3 sequence is CASRSRGLDTEAFF. The DNA for the CDR3 is TGTGCCAGCAGAAGCAGGGGATTGGACACTGAAGCTTTCTTT. This chain links TRBV12-3 or TRBV12-4 with TRBJ1-1, with a tentative D call TRBD1 (6 bases). The V and J ends lost 6 bases and 3 bases respectively, with 14 bases between them. The CDR3 has 14 amino acids.

This chain joins TRBV20-1 and TRBJ2-4; tentative D call: TRBD2 (6 bases). Germline V gene lookup returns CDR1 DFQATT and CDR2 SNEGSKA (reference sequence). Trimming stripped 6 bases from V and 0 bases from J, with 18 bases between. There are 16 residues in the CDR3. CDR3: CSAQIGAGLAKNIQYF. CDR3 coding DNA: TGCAGTGCCCAGATAGGGGCGGGGCTAGCCAAAAACATTCAGTACTTC.

This clonotype was detected only a few times. The CDR3 loop reads CASSARDRGSKTQYF. The CDR3 coding sequence is TGTGCCAGCAGCGCCCGGGACAGGGGGAGCAAGACCCAGTACTTC. The chain couples TRBV7-2 to TRBJ2-5, with 11 bases identical to TRBD1. CDR1 is SGHTA, CDR2 FQGNSA, per germline. V lost 5 bases and J lost 6; bases outside the gene matches: 8. CDR3 length: 15 amino acids.

J is TRBJ1-6 and V is TRBV3-1; D not resolved. Germline CDR1 reads LGHDT; CDR2 reads YNNKEL (reference sequence). The CDR3 loop spans 15 amino acids. V dropped 3 bases and J dropped 8 bases, with 14 bases sitting between them. The CDR3: CASSHRTKDDSPLHF. CDR3 nucleotide sequence: TGTGCCAGCAGCCATAGGACCAAGGACGATTCACCCCTCCACTTT.

This clonotype was seen a few times. This sequence joins TRBV9 and TRBJ2-2; D may be TRBD1 (6 bases). Germline CDR1 is SGDLS and CDR2 is YYNGEE. V shed 8 bases and J shed 0 bases, with 11 bases lying between them. The CDR3 runs to 14 residues. For the CDR3, the DNA is TGTGCCAGTGGACAGCTCGCGAACACCGGGGAGCTGTTTTTT. Residues: CASGQLANTGELFF.

This clonotype appeared many times. The chain is built from TRBV27 and TRBJ2-5, with D tentatively TRBD1 or TRBD2 (5 bases each). The V and J ends lost 6 bases and 5 bases respectively, with 13 bases between them. CDR1 is MNHEY and CDR2 is SMNVEV in the germline V gene (reference sequence). The CDR3 runs 13 residues. The CDR3 reads CASSPRGRETQYF. The CDR3 nucleotides are TGTGCCAGCAGCCCTCGGGGCCGGGAGACCCAGTACTTC.

The V gene is TRBV12-5, the J gene TRBJ1-4, with D possibly TRBD1 on 6 matching bases. Germline V CDR1 and CDR2: LGHNT, FRNRAP. With 3 bases removed from V and 7 bases from J, the gap between germline ends came to 15 bases. The CDR3 consists of 15 residues. The CDR3 nucleotides are TGTGCTAGTGGTTTCCAAGGGGGTTCGGCTGAAAAACTGTTTTTT. It is translated as CASGFQGGSAEKLFF.

This clonotype appeared a few times. The chain combines TRBV3-1 with TRBJ2-1; TRBD2 matches at 10 bases. The CDR3 extends over 18 amino acids. The junction had 12 bases not matched to a gene; V was cut back by 3 bases and J by 4 bases. CDR1 and CDR2 from the germline V gene are LGHDT and YNNKEL (reference sequence). The DNA for the CDR3 is TGTGCCAGCAGCCACCAGGGAATGGGACTAGCGATATACAATGAGCAGTTCTTC. Amino acid sequence: CASSHQGMGLAIYNEQFF.

This clonotype was seen a few times. The chain couples TRBV6-1 to TRBJ1-4, with D tentatively TRBD1 (6 bases). Trimming took 6 bases from V and 6 from J, leaving 14 bases between them. Germline values: CDR1 MNHNS, CDR2 SASEGT. There are 14 residues in the CDR3. Here the CDR3 DNA reads TGTGCCAGCAGCGACAGGAATCTCGATGAAAAACTGTTTTTT. Protein sequence: CASSDRNLDEKLFF.

This clonotype has a handful of counts. The chain is built from TRBV27 and TRBJ2-3; TRBD2 matches at 7 bases. After removal of 2 bases from V and 4 bases from J, the junction contained 3 bases not matched to a gene. This CDR3 comprises 14 residues. Germline CDR1 and CDR2: MNHEY and SMNVEV (reference sequence). The DNA for the CDR3 is TGTGCCAGCAGTTTAGGACTAGTCCCAGATACGCAGTATTTT. Encoded protein: CASSLGLVPDTQYF.

This clonotype was observed at least ten times. This chain links TRBV12-3 or TRBV12-4 with TRBJ2-1; D might be TRBD1 or TRBD2, each matching 5 bases. Trimming removed 3 bases from V and 1 base from J, with 10 bases in between. This CDR3 comprises 15 residues. The CDR3, as DNA: TGTGCCAGCAGTTTGAGGGGATCGTCCTACAATGAGCAGTTCTTC. As protein: CASSLRGSSYNEQFF.

This clonotype was counted once. The chain has TRBV5-1 and TRBJ1-6; D is ambiguous. Germline V lookup: CDR1 SGHRS, CDR2 YFSETQ. This CDR3 is built from 16 residues. Trimming removed 0 bases at V and 14 bases at J, with 21 bases between. CDR3 in amino acids: CASSLAGTARAAALHF. The CDR3 region has the DNA TGCGCCAGCAGCTTGGCCGGTACTGCTCGAGCGGCGGCCCTCCACTTT.